The present T cell receptor (beta chain) was sequenced within a study of beta chain features in type 1 diabetes. Overall study context: The patients were much like the healthy donors in age, gender and cell yields.

Overall study findings and caveats: When VDJ junctions were examined, type 1 diabetes patients showed fewer insertions and more deletions.

About this clone itself: Its antigen is currently unknown.

Investigators reverse transcribed all isolated RNA, so they sequenced expressed TCRB transcripts. The repertoire was sequenced with immunoSEQ multiplex PCR; TCRdb's copy has only in-frame clones and lacks some. The data hold some 500,000 clones, with over 9.5% observed a single time. Source material: naive CD4+ T cells from blood. The origin of this receptor is a woman under 30 in good health.

DNA of the CDR3: TGTGCCAGCAGCAACCACCCGGCGGACTATGGCTACACCTTC. Translating gives CASSNHPADYGYTF. This rearrangement joins TRBV9 to TRBJ1-2; D uncertain. There are 14 residues in the CDR3. The V and J ends lost 4 bases and 3 bases respectively, with 13 bases between them. The germline V gene has CDR1 SGDLS and CDR2 YYNGEE.